This record covers a single TCR beta chain. These data come from a study of control samples from healthy donors and cancer patients. Method: immunoSEQ multiplex PCR; TCRdb's copy keeps in-frame clones and lacks some. The table lists about 100,000 clones, 93% of them singletons, with 8% in the top ten. With 0 bases clipped from V and 4 bases from J, the junction kept 8 bases outside the gene matches. The germline V gene has CDR1 SEHNR and CDR2 FQNEAQ (reference sequence). CDR3 size: 17 residues. This chain uses TRBV7-9 with TRBJ1-5; 8 bases are shared with TRBD1. The source material was blood. The sequence came from a man aged 18 to 29 in good health. The CDR3 region is CASSLAGGTGGNQPQHF. Written as DNA, the CDR3 is TGTGCCAGCAGCTTAGCCGGGGGAACAGGGGGGAATCAGCCCCAGCATTTT.